The rows below give T cell receptor beta chains drawn from one sample of a study of cytomegalovirus exposure and HLA in healthy donors. Sequencing was performed with immunoSEQ multiplex PCR; in TCRdb, only in-frame clones are kept and a portion is missing. The sample contains fewer than 150,000 clones, roughly four fifths of which appear only once. The sequenced sample was PBMCs. All receptors come from a man aged 35 to 55 in good health and CMV-seropositive. Each CDR3 is given with its conserved first and last residue. The order of the fields is J gene, V gene, CDR3 length, CDR3 protein.

j_gene: TRBJ1-2; v_gene: TRBV9; len: 14; CDR3aa: CASSVGGDNYGYTF
j_gene: TRBJ1-5; v_gene: TRBV6-5; len: 14; CDR3aa: CASSQGAMSQPQHF
j_gene: TRBJ2-1; v_gene: TRBV7-3; len: 15; CDR3aa: CASSKSGDSYNEQFF
j_gene: TRBJ1-2; v_gene: TRBV15; len: 15; CDR3aa: CATSSYGKRMMGYTF
j_gene: TRBJ1-2; v_gene: TRBV2; len: 13; CDR3aa: CASGRTTNYGYTF
j_gene: TRBJ2-2; v_gene: TRBV9; len: 14; CDR3aa: CASSVDQGAGELFF
j_gene: TRBJ2-3; v_gene: TRBV19; len: 15; CDR3aa: CASSDGQGGLRTQYF
j_gene: TRBJ2-1; v_gene: TRBV7-3; len: 15; CDR3aa: CASSLNGGVVDEQFF
j_gene: TRBJ2-1; v_gene: TRBV10-2; len: 15; CDR3aa: CASSEGTSGSNEQFF
j_gene: TRBJ1-6; v_gene: TRBV15; len: 14; CDR3aa: CATSRQGNNSPLHF